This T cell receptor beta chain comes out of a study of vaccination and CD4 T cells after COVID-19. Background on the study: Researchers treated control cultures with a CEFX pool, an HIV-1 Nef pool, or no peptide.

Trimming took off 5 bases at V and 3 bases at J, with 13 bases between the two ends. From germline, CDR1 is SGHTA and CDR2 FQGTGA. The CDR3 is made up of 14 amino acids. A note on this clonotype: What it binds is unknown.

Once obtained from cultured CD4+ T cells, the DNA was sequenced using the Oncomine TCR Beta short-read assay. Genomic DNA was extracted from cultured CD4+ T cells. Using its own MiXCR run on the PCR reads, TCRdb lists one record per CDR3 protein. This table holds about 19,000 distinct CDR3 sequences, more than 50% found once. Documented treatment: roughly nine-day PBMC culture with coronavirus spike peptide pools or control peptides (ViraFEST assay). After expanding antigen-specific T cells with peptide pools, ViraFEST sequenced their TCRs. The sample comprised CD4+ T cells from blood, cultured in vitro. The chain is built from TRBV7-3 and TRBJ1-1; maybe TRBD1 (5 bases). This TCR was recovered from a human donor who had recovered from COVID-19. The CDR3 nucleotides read TGTGCCAGCAGCCTTAGCAGAGGGGACACTGAAGCTTTCTTT. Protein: CASSLSRGDTEAFF.